Here is one TCR beta chain with its context. Antigen specificity is unknown. The CDR3 is 13 amino acids. V lost 3 bases, J lost 2 bases, and 10 bases lay in between. Germline CDR1 is DFQATT and CDR2 is SNEGSKA (reference sequence). Oncomine TCR Beta short-read sequencing was applied to DNA from cultured CD4+ T cells. After culture, CD4+ T cells served as the source for genomic DNA extraction. TCRdb reanalysed the PCR reads using MiXCR and keeps one entry per CDR3 protein. The repertoire has approximately 15,000 distinct CDR3 sequences, approximately 80% of them found once; the top ten carry 9.6%. As for treatment: approximately nine-day PBMC culture with coronavirus spike peptide pools or control peptides (ViraFEST assay). The data were obtained in a study of vaccination and CD4 T cells after COVID-19.

This TCR was sampled from a human donor who received a COVID-19 vaccine. The chain links TRBV20-1 to TRBJ1-2, with TRBD1 as a possible D gene (5 bases). The sample in question was CD4+ T cells from blood, cultured in vitro, obtained after SARS-CoV-2 vaccination. CDR3 coding DNA: TGCAGTGCTAGTATAGGGGCGAACTATGGCTACACCTTC. This encodes CSASIGANYGYTF.